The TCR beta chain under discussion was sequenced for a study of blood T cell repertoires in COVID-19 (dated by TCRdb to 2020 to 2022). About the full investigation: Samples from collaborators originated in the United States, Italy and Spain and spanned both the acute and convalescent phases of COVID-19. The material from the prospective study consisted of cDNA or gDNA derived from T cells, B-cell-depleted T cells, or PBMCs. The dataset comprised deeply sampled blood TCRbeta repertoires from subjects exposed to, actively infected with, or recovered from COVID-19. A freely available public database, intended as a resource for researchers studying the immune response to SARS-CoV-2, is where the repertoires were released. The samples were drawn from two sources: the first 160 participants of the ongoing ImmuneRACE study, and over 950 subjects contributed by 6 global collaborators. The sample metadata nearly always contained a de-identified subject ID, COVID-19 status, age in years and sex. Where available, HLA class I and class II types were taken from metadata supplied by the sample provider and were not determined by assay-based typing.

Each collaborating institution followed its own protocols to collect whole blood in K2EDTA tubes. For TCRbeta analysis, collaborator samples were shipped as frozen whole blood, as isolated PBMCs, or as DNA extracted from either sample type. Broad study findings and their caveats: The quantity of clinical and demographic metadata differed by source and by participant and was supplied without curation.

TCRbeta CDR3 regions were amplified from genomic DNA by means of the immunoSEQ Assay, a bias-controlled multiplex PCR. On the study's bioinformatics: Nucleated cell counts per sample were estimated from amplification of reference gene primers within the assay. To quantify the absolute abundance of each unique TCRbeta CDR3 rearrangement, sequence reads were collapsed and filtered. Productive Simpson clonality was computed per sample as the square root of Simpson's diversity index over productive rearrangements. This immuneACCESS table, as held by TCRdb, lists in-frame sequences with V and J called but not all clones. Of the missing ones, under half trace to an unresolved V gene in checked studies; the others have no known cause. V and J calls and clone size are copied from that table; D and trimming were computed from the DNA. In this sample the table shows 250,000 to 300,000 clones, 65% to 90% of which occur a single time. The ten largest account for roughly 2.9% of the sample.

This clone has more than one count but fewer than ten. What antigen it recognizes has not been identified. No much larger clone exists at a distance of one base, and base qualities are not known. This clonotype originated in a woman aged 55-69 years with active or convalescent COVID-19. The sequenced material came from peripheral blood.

The CDR3 reads as follows: CASSQDRDRELDSPLHF. The DNA sequence is as follows: TGCGCCAGCAGCCAAGACAGAGACAGGGAGCTGGATTCACCCCTCCACTTT. Here the chain combines TRBV4-1 and TRBJ1-6; a stretch of 7 junction bases matches TRBD1. CDR1 MGHRA and CDR2 YSYEKL are derived from the germline V gene. Compared with germline, V lacks 0 bases and J lacks 8 bases; bases without a gene match: 10. The CDR3 holds 17 amino acids from the cysteine to the phenylalanine. This entry keeps only the CDR3 DNA: 51 bases, framed from base 1.